Listed below are T cell receptor beta chains from one sample, sequenced in a study of T cells in Graves' hyperthyroidism and ophthalmopathy. TCRdb passed the multiplex PCR reads through MiXCR, listing each CDR3 protein once. The repertoire includes 500,000 to 650,000 distinct CDR3 sequences, 46% of them detected once, and approximately 44% sits in the top ten. The sample consisted of peripheral blood or thyroid tissue (not recorded which). The receptors come from an adult woman with Graves' disease, either hyperthyroidism or ophthalmopathy (not recorded which). CDR3s include the opening cysteine and the closing phenylalanine or tryptophan. Clone size, where shown, is once, few, many, or a class for clones that have expanded.

12 - TRBV19 CASSMTPGEAFF
14 once TRBV5-1 CASSSGSTSAEAFF
11 many TRBV29-1 CSAGAAYEQYF
12 - TRBV7-8 CASTDRRGGYTF
14 many TRBV11-1 CASSPRTGGETQYF
14 - TRBV11-2 CASSPGTSAGEQFF
15 - TRBV7-9 CASSAASGRGETQYF
13 few TRBV20-1 CSARPRTNYGYTF
14 once TRBV7-9 CAGGDTLKNTEAFF
19 few TRBV7-3 CASNGGTVRLALTTDTQYF
13 - TRBV29-1 CSLEGSRSYEQYF
14 few TRBV20-1 CSARQGLSGNTIYF
15 - TRBV2 CASSTDRVRNSPLHF
13 - TRBV10-3 CAMGLTVSYEQYF
13 many TRBV29-1 CSVGSGGGQPQHF
11 - TRBV2 CASMRDAQAFF
14 many TRBV4-3 CASSHGQGDYEQYF
14 many TRBV10-1 CASSEGSAADTQYF
13 - TRBV20-1 CSASTGFAQPQHF
13 few TRBV24-1 CATSPTGRQPQHF
14 - TRBV7-9 CASSLNPGGYEQYF
12 - TRBV28 CASNMGGYEQYF
16 - TRBV2 CASTRSQGGTSSPLHF
14 - TRBV7-9 CASSLSQGIDEQYF
13 - TRBV12-3/TRBV12-4 CASSAPGVSPLHF
15 - TRBV7-9 CASSPRHLSSYEQYF
15 once TRBV6-5 CASSYSGTGNYEQYF
14 - TRBV9 CASTVVAGSTGEYF
14 few TRBV29-1 CSVEGGEANEKLFF
11 once TRBV7-9 CACSSDGASLF
17 - TRBV25-1 CASSDSQDLMRRYEQYF
12 - TRBV29-1 CSVAQGTEGYTF
13 - TRBV6-1 CASGGSTKSEAFF
14 many TRBV7-2 CASRRTWGTTEAFF
15 many TRBV20-1 CSARRGGSLQETQYF
14 - TRBV10-3 CAISERGSNQPQHF
14 - TRBV11-2 CASRSLSPETEAFF
16 - TRBV5-1 CASSSIAGVENYGYTF
17 many TRBV7-9 CASSLPGPLSGANVLTF
13 many TRBV14 CASSQDRHEKLFF
14 - TRBV30 CAWNRGARIDEQYF
14 few TRBV5-1 CASSPDGTGHEQYF
13 - TRBV3-1 CASSPTGGQPQHF
14 few TRBV5-1 CASSLDRADYGYTF
13 many TRBV20-1 CSASAYSGNTIYF
13 few TRBV2 CASGTRGTYEQYF
18 - TRBV10-3 CAISEVTLLSGQLTEAFF
14 few TRBV7-9 CASSADREFYGYTF
12 - TRBV7-2 CASRRQGSEAFF
16 many TRBV20-1 CSARGGGTISGNTIYF
15 many TRBV20-1 CSARDIAGGLETQYF
15 many TRBV11-2 CASSSGTGMDTEAFF
15 - TRBV7-9 CASSEYTSGANVLTF
16 many TRBV2 CASTRDRGSGDRGYTF
15 once TRBV10-3 CAISDGGSDTGELFF
12 many TRBV7-6 CASSDTNQPQHF